Listed below are T cell receptor beta chains from one sample, sequenced in a study of T cell responses to AZD1222 COVID-19 vaccine. Sequenced by immunoSEQ multiplex PCR; TCRdb stores in-frame clones only, minus some. The sample contains 200,000 to 250,000 clones, less than 95% of which appear only once. Sequences were derived from peripheral blood, sampled 28 days after the second dose of the MenACWY control vaccine. The receptors were gathered from an adult who received the MenACWY meningococcal vaccine as a control. CDR3s include the opening cysteine and the closing phenylalanine or tryptophan. The D gene is left open where the match is weak. Rows give clone size only sometimes, using once, few, many, or a class for an expanded clone.

cdr3_nt cdr3_aa j_call v_call clone_size d_call
TGTGCCAGCAGTCACCGGGACTCCAGGGACGAGCAGTACTTC CASSHRDSRDEQYF TRBJ2-7 TRBV6-2/TRBV6-3 NA NA
TGCAGTGGGGAGGTTGGAGATACGCAGTATTTT CSGEVGDTQYF TRBJ2-3 TRBV20-1 once NA
TGTGCCAGCAGTCAACATACAGCGGGAGCTGAGACCCAGTACTTC CASSQHTAGAETQYF TRBJ2-5 TRBV28 NA TRBD2
TGTGCCAGCAGCTGGACTAGCGGGAGCAACGAGCAGTACTTC CASSWTSGSNEQYF TRBJ2-7 TRBV28 NA TRBD2
TGTGCCAGCAGCAACAGGGTTTCACCCCTCCACTTT CASSNRVSPLHF TRBJ1-6 TRBV6-5 NA NA
TGTGCCAGCATCCGCCCCTCGGGGAAACATCAGCCCCAGCATTTT CASIRPSGKHQPQHF TRBJ1-5 TRBV28 NA NA
TGTGCCAGTAGAGGGTCTAGGGGGAGGGAAGTAGAGACCCAGTACTTC CASRGSRGREVETQYF TRBJ2-5 TRBV27 NA NA
TGCGCCAGCAGCCAAGCGTCCCACACGTACGAGCAGTACTTC CASSQASHTYEQYF TRBJ2-7 TRBV4-1 NA NA
TGTGCCTGGATGGCAGGGGGGCATGGCTACACCTTC CAWMAGGHGYTF TRBJ1-2 TRBV30 NA TRBD1
TGTGCCAGCAGTTCCAATGCGGGGCGGTACACCGGGGAGCTGTTTTTT CASSSNAGRYTGELFF TRBJ2-2 TRBV6-4 NA NA
TGCAGCGCCGGGGGCAGGGGGCGCGGGGAGACCCAGTACTTC CSAGGRGRGETQYF TRBJ2-5 TRBV29-1 NA TRBD1
TGTGCCAGCAGTGAACTAGGAAGTCGGTATAATTCACCCCTCCACTTT CASSELGSRYNSPLHF TRBJ1-6 TRBV6-1 NA NA
TGTGCCAGCAGCGTAGGGGAGGGGCTTGGCTATGGCTACACCTTC CASSVGEGLGYGYTF TRBJ1-2 TRBV9 NA NA
TGCGCCAGCAGCCCCGACGGATTTATAGTGCCAGGCGATACGCAGTATTTT CASSPDGFIVPGDTQYF TRBJ2-3 TRBV5-1 NA NA
TGTGCCAGCAGGGAGGGGAATTCACCCCTCCACTTT CASREGNSPLHF TRBJ1-6 TRBV2 NA NA
TGTGCCAGCTCACCACCCCCAGCGAATGAGCAGTTCTTC CASSPPPANEQFF TRBJ2-1 TRBV18 NA NA
TGTGCCAGCAGCTTAATGGTGGGCCCCGGGGATACGCAGTATTTT CASSLMVGPGDTQYF TRBJ2-3 TRBV7-3 NA NA
TGTGCCAGCAGTCCCGACAGGTGGCTCTATGGCTACACCTTC CASSPDRWLYGYTF TRBJ1-2 TRBV28 NA NA
TGTGCCAGCAGCTTGGCGGGTAGGGCCACCGGGGAGCTGTTTTTT CASSLAGRATGELFF TRBJ2-2 TRBV5-4 once NA
TGTGCCAGCAGTCCCCATCACTATGGCTACACCTTC CASSPHHYGYTF TRBJ1-2 TRBV28 once NA
TGTGCCAGCTCACCTCGGGCGGCGGACAATCAGCCCCAGCATTTT CASSPRAADNQPQHF TRBJ1-5 TRBV18 NA NA
TGTGCCAGCAGTTTATCCGGGAATCAGCCCCAGCATTTT CASSLSGNQPQHF TRBJ1-5 TRBV27 NA NA
TGTGCCAGCAGTTTATCTCCGGGACAGGGGACCTACGAGCAGTACTTC CASSLSPGQGTYEQYF TRBJ2-7 TRBV28 NA TRBD1
TGTGCCAGCAGTTTGGCCCTGACAGGGAGCTCCTACGAGCAGTACTTC CASSLALTGSSYEQYF TRBJ2-7 TRBV6-5 NA TRBD1
TGTGCCAGCAGCTCCAACCCACTAGCGGGTAACTACGAGCAGTACTTC CASSSNPLAGNYEQYF TRBJ2-7 TRBV7-6 NA TRBD2
TGCGCCAGCAGCGGCCGGGACCCGATGTTGGCACGGGAGCAGTACTTC CASSGRDPMLAREQYF TRBJ2-7 TRBV5-1 NA NA
TGTGCCACCGGGGAAGGACAGGCTAGCACAGATACGCAGTATTTT CATGEGQASTDTQYF TRBJ2-3 TRBV24-1 NA TRBD1